This T cell receptor (beta chain) derives from a study of cytomegalovirus exposure and HLA in healthy donors. Study outcomes and limitations: In a later analysis, TCR association rates varied by HLA locus: DRB1 most, HLA-C fewest.

Remarks on this clone: The antigen is unknown.

V lost 2 bases, J lost 0 bases, and 11 bases stayed unmatched. The length of the CDR3 is 18 residues. Germline V lookup: CDR1 MGHRA, CDR2 YSYEKL. PCR involved 60 Vbeta and 13 Jbeta primers. Produced via immunoSEQ multiplex PCR; TCRdb's table is partial and in-frame only. The sample gives about 160,000 clones, approximately 81% of which show up once; 1.9% is in the top ten. This TCR derives from a man between 18 and 35 years old in good health and CMV-seronegative. The specimen was PBMCs. The chain recombines TRBV4-1 with TRBJ2-5, with TRBD2 matching over 8 bases. CDR3 loop: CASSQTGLANMYQETQYF. DNA of the CDR3: TGCGCCAGCAGCCAAACAGGACTAGCTAACATGTACCAAGAGACCCAGTACTTC.